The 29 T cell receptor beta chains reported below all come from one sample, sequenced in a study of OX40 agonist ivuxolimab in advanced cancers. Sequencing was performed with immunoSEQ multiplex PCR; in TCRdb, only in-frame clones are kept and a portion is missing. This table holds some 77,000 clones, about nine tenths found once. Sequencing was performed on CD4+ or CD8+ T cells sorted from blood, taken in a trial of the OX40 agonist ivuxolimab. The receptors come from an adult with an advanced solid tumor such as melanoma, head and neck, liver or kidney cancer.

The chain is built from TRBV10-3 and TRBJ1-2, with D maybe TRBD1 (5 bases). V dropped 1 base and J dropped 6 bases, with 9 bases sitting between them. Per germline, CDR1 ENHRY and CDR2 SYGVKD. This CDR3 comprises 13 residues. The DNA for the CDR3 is TGTGCCATCAGTGAGTGGGGCGCGGATGGCTACACCTTC. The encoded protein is CAISEWGADGYTF.

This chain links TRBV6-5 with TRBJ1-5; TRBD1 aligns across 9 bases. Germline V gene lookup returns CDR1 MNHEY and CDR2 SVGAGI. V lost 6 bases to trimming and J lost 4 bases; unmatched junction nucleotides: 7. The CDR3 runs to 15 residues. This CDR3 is CASSRTGVGNQPQHF. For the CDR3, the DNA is TGTGCCAGCAGCCGGACAGGGGTCGGGAATCAGCCCCAGCATTTT.

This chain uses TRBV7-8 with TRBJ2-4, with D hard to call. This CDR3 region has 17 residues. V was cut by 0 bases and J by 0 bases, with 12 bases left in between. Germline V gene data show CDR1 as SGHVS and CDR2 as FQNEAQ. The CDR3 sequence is CASSLARPPLAKNIQYF. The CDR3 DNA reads TGTGCCAGCAGCTTAGCCAGACCACCCCTAGCCAAAAACATTCAGTACTTC.

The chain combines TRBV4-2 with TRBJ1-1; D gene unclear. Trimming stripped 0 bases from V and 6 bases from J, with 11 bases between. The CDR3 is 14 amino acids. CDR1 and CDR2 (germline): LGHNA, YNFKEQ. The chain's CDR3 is CASSQEGGFPEAFF. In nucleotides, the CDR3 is TGTGCCAGCAGCCAAGAAGGCGGGTTCCCTGAAGCTTTCTTT.

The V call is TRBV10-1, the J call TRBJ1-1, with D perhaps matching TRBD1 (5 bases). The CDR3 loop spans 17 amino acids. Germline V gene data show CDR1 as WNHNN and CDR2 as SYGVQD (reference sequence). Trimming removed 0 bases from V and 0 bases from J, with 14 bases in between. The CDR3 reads CASSESAGGIMNTEAFF. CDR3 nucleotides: TGCGCCAGCAGTGAGTCGGCGGGGGGGATCATGAACACTGAAGCTTTCTTT.

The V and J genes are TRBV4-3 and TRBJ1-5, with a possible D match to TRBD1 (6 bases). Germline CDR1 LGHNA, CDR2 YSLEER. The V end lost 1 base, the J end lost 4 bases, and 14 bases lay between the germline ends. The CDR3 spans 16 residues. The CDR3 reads CASSQGVGGSNQPQHF. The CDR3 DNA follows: TGCGCCAGCAGCCAAGGGGTAGGGGGGAGTAATCAGCCCCAGCATTTT.

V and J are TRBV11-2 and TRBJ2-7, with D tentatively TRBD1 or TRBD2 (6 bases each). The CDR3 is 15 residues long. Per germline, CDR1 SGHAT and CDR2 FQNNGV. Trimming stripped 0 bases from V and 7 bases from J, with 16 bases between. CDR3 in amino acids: CASSLETGGLGEQYF. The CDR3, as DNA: TGTGCCAGCAGCTTAGAAACTGGGGGGCTAGGGGAGCAGTACTTC.

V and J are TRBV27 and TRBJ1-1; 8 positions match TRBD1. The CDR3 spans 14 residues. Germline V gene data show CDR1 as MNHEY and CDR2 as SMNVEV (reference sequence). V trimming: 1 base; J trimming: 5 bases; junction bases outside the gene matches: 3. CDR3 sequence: CASSLFTGGTEAFF. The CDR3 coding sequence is TGTGCCAGCAGTTTATTTACAGGGGGGACTGAAGCTTTCTTT.

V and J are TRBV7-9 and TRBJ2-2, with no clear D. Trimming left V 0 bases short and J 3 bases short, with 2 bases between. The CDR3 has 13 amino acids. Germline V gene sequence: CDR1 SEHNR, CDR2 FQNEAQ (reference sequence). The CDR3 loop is CASSLAYTGELFF. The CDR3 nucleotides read TGTGCCAGCAGCTTAGCTTACACCGGGGAGCTGTTTTTT.

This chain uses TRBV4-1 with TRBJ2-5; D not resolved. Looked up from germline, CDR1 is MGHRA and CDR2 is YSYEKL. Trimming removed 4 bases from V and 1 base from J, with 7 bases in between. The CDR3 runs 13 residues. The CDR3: CASSPDFQETQYF. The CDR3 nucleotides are TGCGCCAGCAGCCCAGACTTCCAAGAGACCCAGTACTTC.

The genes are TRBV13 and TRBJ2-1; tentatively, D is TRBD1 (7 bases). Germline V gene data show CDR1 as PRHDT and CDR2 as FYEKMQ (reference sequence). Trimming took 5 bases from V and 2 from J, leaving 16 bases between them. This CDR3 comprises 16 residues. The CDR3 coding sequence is TGTGCCAGCAGCGAGGGGGGCAGGGGGACCTACAATGAGCAGTTCTTC. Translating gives CASSEGGRGTYNEQFF.

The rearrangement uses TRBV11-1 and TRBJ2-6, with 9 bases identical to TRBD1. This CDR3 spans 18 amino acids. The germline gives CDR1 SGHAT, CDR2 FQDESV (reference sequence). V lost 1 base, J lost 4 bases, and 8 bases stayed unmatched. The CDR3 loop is CASSLGTGAPGGANVLTF. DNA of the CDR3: TGTGCCAGCAGCTTAGGGACAGGGGCCCCTGGAGGGGCCAACGTCCTGACTTTC.

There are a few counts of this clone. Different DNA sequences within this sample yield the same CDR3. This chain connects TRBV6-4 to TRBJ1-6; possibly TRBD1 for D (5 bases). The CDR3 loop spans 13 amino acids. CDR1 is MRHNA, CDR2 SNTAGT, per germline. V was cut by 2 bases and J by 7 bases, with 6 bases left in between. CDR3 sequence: CASSDRDNSPLHF. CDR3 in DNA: TGTGCCAGCAGTGACCGGGACAATTCACCCCTCCACTTT.

The CDR3 spells CASSQTGSAYEQYF. For the CDR3, the DNA is TGCGCCAGCAGCCAGACAGGGTCCGCCTACGAGCAGTACTTC. The chain employs TRBV4-1 and TRBJ2-7; 7 nucleotides match TRBD1. Germline values: CDR1 MGHRA, CDR2 YSYEKL. Germline trimming cut 3 bases from V and 2 bases from J; bases unmatched to any gene: 4. The CDR3 length is 14 residues.

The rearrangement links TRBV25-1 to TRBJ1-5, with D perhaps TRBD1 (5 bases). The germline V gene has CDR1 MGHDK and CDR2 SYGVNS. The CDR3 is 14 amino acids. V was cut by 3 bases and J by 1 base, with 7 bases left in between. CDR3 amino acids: CASSDPGSNQPQHF. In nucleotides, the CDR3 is TGTGCCAGCAGTGATCCAGGGAGCAATCAGCCCCAGCATTTT. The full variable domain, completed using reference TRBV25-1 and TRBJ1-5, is EADIYQTPRYLVIGTGKKITLECSQTMGHDKMYWYQQDPGMELHLIHYSYGVNSTEKGDLSSESTVSRIRTEHFPLTLESARPSHTSQYLCASSDPGSNQPQHFGDGTRLSIL.

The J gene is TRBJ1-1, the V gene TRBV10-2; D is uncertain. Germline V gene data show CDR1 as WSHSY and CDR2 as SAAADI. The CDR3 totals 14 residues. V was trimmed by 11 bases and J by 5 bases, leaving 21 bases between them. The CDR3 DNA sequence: TGCGCCGTCTCCTGGTTACGGGCAGAGACTGAAGCTTTCTTT. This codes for CAVSWLRAETEAFF.

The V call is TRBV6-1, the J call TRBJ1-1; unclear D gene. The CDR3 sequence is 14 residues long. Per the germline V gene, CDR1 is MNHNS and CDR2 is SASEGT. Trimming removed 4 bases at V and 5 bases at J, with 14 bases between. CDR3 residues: CASSGSPWETEAFF. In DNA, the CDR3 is TGTGCCAGCAGTGGATCCCCTTGGGAAACTGAAGCTTTCTTT.

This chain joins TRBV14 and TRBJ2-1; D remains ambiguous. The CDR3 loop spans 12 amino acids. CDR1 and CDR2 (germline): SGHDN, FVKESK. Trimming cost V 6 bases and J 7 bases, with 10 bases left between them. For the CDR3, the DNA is TGTGCCAGCAGACATGTAGGGAATGAGCAGTTCTTC. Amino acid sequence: CASRHVGNEQFF.

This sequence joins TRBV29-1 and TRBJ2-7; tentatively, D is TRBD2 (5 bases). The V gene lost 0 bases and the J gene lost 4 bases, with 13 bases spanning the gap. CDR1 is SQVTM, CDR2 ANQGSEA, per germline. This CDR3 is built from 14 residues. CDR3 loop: CSVEDRQAGYEQYF. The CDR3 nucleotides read TGCAGCGTTGAAGATCGTCAGGCGGGTTACGAGCAGTACTTC.

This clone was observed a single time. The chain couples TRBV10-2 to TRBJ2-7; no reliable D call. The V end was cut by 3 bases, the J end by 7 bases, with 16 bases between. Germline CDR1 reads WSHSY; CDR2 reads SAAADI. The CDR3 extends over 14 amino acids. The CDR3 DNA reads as TGCGCCAGCAGTGATATGACCTCGGTTTGGGAGCAGTACTTC. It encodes CASSDMTSVWEQYF.

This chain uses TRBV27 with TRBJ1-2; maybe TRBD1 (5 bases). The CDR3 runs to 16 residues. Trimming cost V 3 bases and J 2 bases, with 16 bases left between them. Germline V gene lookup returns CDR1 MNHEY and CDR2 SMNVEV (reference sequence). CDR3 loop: CASSFWGQGLNYGYTF. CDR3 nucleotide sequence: TGTGCCAGCAGTTTCTGGGGCCAGGGTTTAAACTATGGCTACACCTTC.

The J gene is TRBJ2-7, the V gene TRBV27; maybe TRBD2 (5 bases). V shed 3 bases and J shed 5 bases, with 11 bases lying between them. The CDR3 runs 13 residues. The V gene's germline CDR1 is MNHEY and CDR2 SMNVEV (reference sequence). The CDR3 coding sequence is TGTGCCAGCAGTTTCGGGGTACGAAACGAGCAGTACTTC. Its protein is CASSFGVRNEQYF.

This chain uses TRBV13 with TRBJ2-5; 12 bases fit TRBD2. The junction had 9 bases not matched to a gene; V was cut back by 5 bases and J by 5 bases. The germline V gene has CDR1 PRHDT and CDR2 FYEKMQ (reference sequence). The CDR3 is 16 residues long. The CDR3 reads CASSHRTSGARETQYF. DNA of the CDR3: TGTGCCAGCAGCCACAGGACTAGCGGGGCCCGGGAGACCCAGTACTTC.

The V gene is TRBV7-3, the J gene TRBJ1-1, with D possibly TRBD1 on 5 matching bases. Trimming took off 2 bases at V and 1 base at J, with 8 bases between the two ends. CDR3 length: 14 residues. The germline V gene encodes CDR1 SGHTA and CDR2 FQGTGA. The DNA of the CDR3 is TGTGCCAGCAGCTTATGGGGGAAGAACACTGAAGCTTTCTTT. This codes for CASSLWGKNTEAFF.

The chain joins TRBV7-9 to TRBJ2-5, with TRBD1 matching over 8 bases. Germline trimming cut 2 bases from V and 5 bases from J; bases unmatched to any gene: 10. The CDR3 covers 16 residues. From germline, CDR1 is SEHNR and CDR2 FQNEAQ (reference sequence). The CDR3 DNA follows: TGTGCCAGCAGCTTATTCGGGCAGGGGGCTTGGGAGACCCAGTACTTC. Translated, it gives CASSLFGQGAWETQYF.

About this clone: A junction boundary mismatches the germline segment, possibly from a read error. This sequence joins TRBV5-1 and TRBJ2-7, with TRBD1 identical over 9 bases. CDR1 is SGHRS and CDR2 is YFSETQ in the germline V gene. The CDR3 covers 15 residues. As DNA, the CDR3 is TGCGCCAGCAGCTTGATTACAGGGGGCTCCTATTTAGAGAACTTC. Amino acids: CASSLITGGSYLENF.

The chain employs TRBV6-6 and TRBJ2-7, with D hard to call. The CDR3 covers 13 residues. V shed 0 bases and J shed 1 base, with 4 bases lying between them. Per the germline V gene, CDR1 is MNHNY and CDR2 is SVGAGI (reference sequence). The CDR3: CASSYSKSYEQYF. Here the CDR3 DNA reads TGTGCCAGCAGTTACTCCAAGTCCTACGAGCAGTACTTC.

CDR3 protein: CASSVRLEYRYNEQFF. The CDR3, as DNA: TGTGCCAGCAGCGTCAGGTTAGAGTACAGGTACAATGAGCAGTTCTTC. V is TRBV9 and J is TRBJ2-1; D is perhaps TRBD1 (5 bases). V dropped 2 bases and J dropped 4 bases, with 16 bases sitting between them. Germline V CDR1 and CDR2: SGDLS, YYNGEE. This CDR3 region has 16 residues.

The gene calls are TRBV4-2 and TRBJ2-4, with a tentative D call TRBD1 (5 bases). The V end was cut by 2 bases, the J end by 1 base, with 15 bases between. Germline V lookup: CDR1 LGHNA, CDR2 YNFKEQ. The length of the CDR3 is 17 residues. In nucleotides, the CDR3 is TGTGCCAGCAGCCAATTACAGGACCCTCTCGCCAAAAACATTCAGTACTTC. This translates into CASSQLQDPLAKNIQYF.